This entry concerns a single T cell receptor beta chain. As yet, its antigen is unknown. The CDR3 does not close with the conserved phenylalanine or tryptophan, likely indicating a read error. The data were taken from a study of prognosis after radiotherapy for stage I lung cancer. Study-wide background: Tumors proved to be squamous cell carcinoma in about seven patients and represented adenocarcinoma in about 11.

The CDR3 length is 17 residues. Germline CDR1 and CDR2: DFQATT and SNEGSKA (reference sequence). With 3 bases clipped from V and 9 bases from J, the junction kept 21 bases outside the gene matches. From genomic DNA, two-round multiplex PCR was used to amplify TCR beta CDR3. It was primers specific to each TRBV and TRBJ gene that first-round PCR used. MiXCR was run by TCRdb on the multiplex PCR reads, yielding one entry per CDR3 protein. Among around 26,000 distinct CDR3 sequences listed, just over 45% were seen once. Overall study results and limits: Some patients went on to develop distant metastases. Their Shannon entropy after stereotactic body radiation therapy was lower, and its change from baseline was also lower.

The V and J genes are TRBV20-1 and TRBJ1-1, with 8 bases matching TRBD1. The sequence was collected from a donor at least 50 years old with non-small cell lung cancer. The source was PBMCs, collected before or after stereotactic body radiation therapy (not recorded which). The CDR3 nucleotides read TGCAGTGCTAGGCCCAGAGGTGGGACAGGTAACACTGCTAAAGCTTTCCTT. Residues: CSARPRGGTGNTAKAFL.